This T cell receptor (beta chain) derives from a study of monozygotic twins with inflammatory bowel disease. Study-wide findings and caveats: The authors note that differing immunosuppressive treatments may have added variability to patient repertoires.

About this clonotype: The target antigen is unknown.

No DNA is given; TCRdb re-called the 5' RACE reads and lists each CDR3 protein once. This table lists some 150,000 distinct CDR3 sequences. This TCR derives from a human donor with ulcerative colitis or Crohn's disease, or a healthy co-twin of an affected twin (not recorded which). Input material: blood.

CDR3 region: CASSLARAQADTQYF. The V and J genes are TRBV11-2 and TRBJ2-3; TCRdb outputs TRBD1, but without DNA this stays unchecked. Germline CDR1 and CDR2: SGHAT and FQNNGV. The CDR3 has 15 amino acids.